This T cell receptor beta chain originates from a study of blood T cell repertoires in COVID-19. Turning to the study itself: Both acute and convalescent COVID-19 samples were obtained from the United States, Italy and Spain. From T cells, B-cell-depleted T cells, or PBMCs came the material, which was cDNA or gDNA.

CDR3 size: 15 residues. Germline-derived CDR1 and CDR2 are SGHVS and FNYEAQ. The ends lost 4 bases at V and 5 bases at J; junction bases unmatched: 9. The authors' processing: For nucleated cells, counts were estimated from reference gene primer amplification. Libraries were prepared by immunoSEQ multiplex PCR; TCRdb keeps only in-frame clonotypes and omits some of them. The DNA gave D and trimming, while V, J and clone size come from that table. Here the sample spans some 130,000 clones, approximately 86% being singletons. The chain combines TRBV7-6 with TRBJ2-3, with 7 bases identical to TRBD2. Sequenced input: peripheral blood. The clonotype comes from a woman in her sixties or seventies with COVID-19, enrolled during active disease. CDR3 DNA: TGTGCCAGCAGCTCTACGGGCGGGGGAGGAGATACGCAGTATTTT. Translation gives CASSSTGGGGDTQYF.